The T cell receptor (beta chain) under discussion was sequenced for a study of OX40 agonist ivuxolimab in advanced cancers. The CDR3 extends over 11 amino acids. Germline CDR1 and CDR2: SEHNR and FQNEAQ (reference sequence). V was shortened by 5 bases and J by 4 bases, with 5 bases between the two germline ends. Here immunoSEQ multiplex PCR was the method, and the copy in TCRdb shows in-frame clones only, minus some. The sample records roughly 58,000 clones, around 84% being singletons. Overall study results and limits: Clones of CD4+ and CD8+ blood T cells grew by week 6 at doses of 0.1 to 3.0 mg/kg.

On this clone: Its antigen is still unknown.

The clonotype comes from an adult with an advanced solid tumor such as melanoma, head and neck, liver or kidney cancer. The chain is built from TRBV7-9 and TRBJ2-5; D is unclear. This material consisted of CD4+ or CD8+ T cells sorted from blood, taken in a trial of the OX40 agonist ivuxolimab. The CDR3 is CASSPLETQYF. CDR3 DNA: TGTGCCAGCAGCCCCCTAGAGACCCAGTACTTC.